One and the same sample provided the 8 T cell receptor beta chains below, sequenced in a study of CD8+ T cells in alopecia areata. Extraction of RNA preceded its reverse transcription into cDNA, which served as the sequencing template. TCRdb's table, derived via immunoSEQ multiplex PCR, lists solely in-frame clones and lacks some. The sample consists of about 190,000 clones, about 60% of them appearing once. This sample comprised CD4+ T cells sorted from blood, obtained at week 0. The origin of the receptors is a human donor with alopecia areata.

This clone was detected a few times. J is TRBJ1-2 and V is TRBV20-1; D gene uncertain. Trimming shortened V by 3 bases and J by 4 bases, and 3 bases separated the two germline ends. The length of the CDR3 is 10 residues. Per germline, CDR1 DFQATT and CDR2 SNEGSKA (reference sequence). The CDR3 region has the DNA TGCAGTGCTAGGAGCTATGGCTACACCTTC. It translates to CSARSYGYTF.

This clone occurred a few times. The DNA for the CDR3 is TGCAGCGTTGTTAGGACGTACACCGGGGAGCTGTTTTTT. Protein: CSVVRTYTGELFF. The chain carries TRBV29-1 and TRBJ2-2; D ambiguous. Germline V gene data show CDR1 as SQVTM and CDR2 as ANQGSEA. This CDR3 contains 13 residues. V lost 4 bases to trimming and J lost 3 bases, with 9 bases between them.

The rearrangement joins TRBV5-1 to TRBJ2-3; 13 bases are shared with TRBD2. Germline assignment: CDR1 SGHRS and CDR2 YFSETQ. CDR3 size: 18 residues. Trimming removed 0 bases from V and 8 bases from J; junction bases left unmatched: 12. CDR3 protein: CASSLETSGGIVSATQYF. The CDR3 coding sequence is TGCGCCAGCAGCTTGGAGACTAGCGGGGGGATAGTCAGTGCTACGCAGTATTTT.

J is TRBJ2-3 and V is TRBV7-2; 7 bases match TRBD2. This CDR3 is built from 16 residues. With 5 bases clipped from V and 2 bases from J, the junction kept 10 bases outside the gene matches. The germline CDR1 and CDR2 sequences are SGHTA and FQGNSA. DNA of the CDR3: TGTGCCAGCAGCGACCAAGCGGGGACCTTCACAGATACGCAGTATTTT. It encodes CASSDQAGTFTDTQYF. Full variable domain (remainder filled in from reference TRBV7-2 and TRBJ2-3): GAGVSQSPSNKVTEKGKDVELRCDPISGHTALYWYRQSLGQGLEFLIYFQGNSAPDKSGLPSDRFSAERTGGSVSTLTIQRTQQEDSAVYLCASSDQAGTFTDTQYFGPGTRLTVL.

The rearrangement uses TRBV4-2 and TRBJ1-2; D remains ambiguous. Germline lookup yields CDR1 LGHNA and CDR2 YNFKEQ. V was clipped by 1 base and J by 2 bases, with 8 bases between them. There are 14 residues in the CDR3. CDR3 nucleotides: TGTGCCAGCAGCCAAGGGTCGGAAAACTATGGCTACACCTTC. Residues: CASSQGSENYGYTF.

The CDR3 loop reads CASSQDQGNTIYF. For the CDR3, the DNA is TGCGCCAGCAGCCAAGATCAAGGAAACACCATATATTTT. V usage is TRBV4-1 and J usage is TRBJ1-3; D is undetermined. From germline, CDR1 is MGHRA and CDR2 YSYEKL. The CDR3 runs 13 residues. The V end lost 0 bases, the J end lost 4 bases, and 4 bases lay between the germline ends.

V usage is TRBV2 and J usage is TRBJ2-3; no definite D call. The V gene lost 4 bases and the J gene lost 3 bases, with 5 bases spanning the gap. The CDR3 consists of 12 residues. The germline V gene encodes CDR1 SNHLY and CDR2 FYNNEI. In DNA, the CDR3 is TGTGCCAGCAGTGGAACTACAGATACGCAGTATTTT. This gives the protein CASSGTTDTQYF.

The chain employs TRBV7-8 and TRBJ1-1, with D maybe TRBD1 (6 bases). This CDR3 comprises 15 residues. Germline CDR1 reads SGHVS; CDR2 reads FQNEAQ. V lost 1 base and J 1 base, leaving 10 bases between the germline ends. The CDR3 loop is CASSLGIQGNTEAFF. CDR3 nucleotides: TGTGCCAGCAGCTTAGGGATACAGGGGAACACTGAAGCTTTCTTT.